This T cell receptor (beta chain) was sequenced in a study of shared clonotypes between healthy human individuals. Whole-study results and caveats: All-four-donor shared clonotypes had higher generation probabilities than non-shared clonotypes did. There were few donors, and this limited the genetic and exposure-history diversity represented. Among a few donors, around 5% of naive CD4 clonotypes were found in common. Rarefaction demonstrated incomplete sorted-subset sequencing despite large depth.

The table came from immunoSEQ multiplex PCR; TCRdb's copy has only in-frame clones and leaves some out. There are about 700,000 clones in the sample; roughly nine tenths occur only once, and 24% lies in the top ten. CDR3 length: 16 amino acids. Trimming took off 1 base at V and 3 bases at J, with 15 bases between the two ends. Germline loops: CDR1 LGHNA, CDR2 YNFKEQ. This clone has just one count. Its antigen is not known. It was CD45RO-negative cells, positively selected for CCR7, that made up naive CD8 cells, with terminally differentiated effector memory CD45RA+ cells excluded. The chain uses TRBV4-2 and TRBJ2-5; D may be TRBD2 (5 bases). The sequenced sample was naive CD8+ T cells sorted from blood. The clonotype comes from a man aged 30 to 45 in good health. CDR3 sequence reads: CASSQVVRVREETQYF. In DNA, the CDR3 is TGTGCCAGCAGCCAAGTCGTGAGGGTCCGGGAAGAGACCCAGTACTTC.